This TCR beta chain was identified in a study of PD-L1 blockade in urothelial cancer. Study in general: About 85% of the roughly 30 patients comprised males who had bladder-origin urothelial cancer. Analysis of blood occurred 3 weeks (second dose) and 6 weeks after treatment start. Study-wide points: Those with durable benefit had larger increases in tumor-associated blood clones at 3 weeks.

Documented time point: pretreatment peripheral blood. Locally advanced or metastatic urothelial carcinoma was present in patients. Trimming stripped 4 bases from V and 3 bases from J, with 8 bases between. The CDR3 covers 12 residues. Germline V CDR1 and CDR2: SGHNT, YYREEE (reference sequence). With respect to this clone: Its antigen is not identified.

Data came from immunoSEQ multiplex PCR; TCRdb stores just in-frame clones and leaves some out. The data hold 100,000 to 150,000 clones, with approximately 84% observed a single time. The source material was PBMCs, sampled around atezolizumab (anti-PD-L1) treatment. This TCR was recovered from a man aged 45-60 years with urothelial cancer. V is TRBV5-4 and J is TRBJ2-7, with D tentatively TRBD1 (5 bases). The CDR3 DNA reads TGTGCCAGCAGCCCCCAGGGCTACGAGCAGTACTTC. It yields the protein CASSPQGYEQYF.